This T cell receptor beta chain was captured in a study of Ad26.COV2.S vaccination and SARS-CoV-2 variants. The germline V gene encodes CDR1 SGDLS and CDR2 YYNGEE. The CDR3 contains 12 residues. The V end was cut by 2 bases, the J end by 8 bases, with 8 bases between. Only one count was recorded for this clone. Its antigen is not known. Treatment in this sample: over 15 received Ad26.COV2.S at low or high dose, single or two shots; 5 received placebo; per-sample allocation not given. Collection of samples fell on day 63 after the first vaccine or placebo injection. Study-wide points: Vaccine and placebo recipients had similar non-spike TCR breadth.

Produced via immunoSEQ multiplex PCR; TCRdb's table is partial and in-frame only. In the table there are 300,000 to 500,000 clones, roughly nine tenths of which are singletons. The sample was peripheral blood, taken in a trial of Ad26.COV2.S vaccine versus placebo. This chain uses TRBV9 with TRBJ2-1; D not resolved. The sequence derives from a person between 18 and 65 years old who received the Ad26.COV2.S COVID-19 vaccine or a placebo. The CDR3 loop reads CASSVYFHEQFF. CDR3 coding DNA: TGTGCCAGCAGCGTTTATTTCCATGAGCAGTTCTTC.